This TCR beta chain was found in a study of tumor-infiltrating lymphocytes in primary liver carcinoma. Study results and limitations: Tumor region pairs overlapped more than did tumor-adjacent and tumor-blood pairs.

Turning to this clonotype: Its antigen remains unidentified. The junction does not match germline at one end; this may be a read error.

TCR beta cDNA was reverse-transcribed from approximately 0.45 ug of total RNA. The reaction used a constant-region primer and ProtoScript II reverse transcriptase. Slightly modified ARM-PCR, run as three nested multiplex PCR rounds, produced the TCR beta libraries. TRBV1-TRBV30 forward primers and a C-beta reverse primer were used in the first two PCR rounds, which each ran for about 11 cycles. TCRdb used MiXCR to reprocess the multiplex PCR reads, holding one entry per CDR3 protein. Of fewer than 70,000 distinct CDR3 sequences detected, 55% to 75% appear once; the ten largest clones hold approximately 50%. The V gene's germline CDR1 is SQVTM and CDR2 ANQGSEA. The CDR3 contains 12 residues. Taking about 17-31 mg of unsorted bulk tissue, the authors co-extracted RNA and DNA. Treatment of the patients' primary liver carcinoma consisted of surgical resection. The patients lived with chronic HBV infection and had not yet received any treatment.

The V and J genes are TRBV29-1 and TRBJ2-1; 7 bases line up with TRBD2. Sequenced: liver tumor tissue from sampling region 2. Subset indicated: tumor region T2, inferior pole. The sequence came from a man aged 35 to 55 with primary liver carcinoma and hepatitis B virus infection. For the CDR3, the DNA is TGCAGCGTTCGGGTGGGGGGGAATGAGCTGTTCTTC. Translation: CSVRVGGNELFF.